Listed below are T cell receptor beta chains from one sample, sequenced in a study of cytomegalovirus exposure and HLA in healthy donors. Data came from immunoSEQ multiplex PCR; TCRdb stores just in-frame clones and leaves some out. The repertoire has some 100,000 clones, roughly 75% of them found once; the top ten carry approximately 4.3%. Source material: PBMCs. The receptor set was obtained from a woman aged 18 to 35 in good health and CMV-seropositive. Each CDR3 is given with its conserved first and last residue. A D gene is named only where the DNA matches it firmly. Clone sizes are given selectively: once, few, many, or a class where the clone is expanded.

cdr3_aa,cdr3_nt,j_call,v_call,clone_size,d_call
CASTASGTHQETQYF,TGTGCCAGCACCGCTAGCGGAACCCACCAAGAGACCCAGTACTTC,TRBJ2-5,TRBV28,-,TRBD2
CASSQASGSHTGELFF,TGCGCCAGCAGCCAAGCTAGCGGGAGTCACACCGGGGAGCTGTTTTTT,TRBJ2-2,TRBV4-3,-,TRBD2
CASSYSRTGTANEQYF,TGTGCCAGCAGTTACTCGAGGACCGGGACAGCTAACGAGCAGTACTTC,TRBJ2-7,TRBV6-5,few,TRBD1
CASTQSGTGSHEQYF,TGTGCCAGCACTCAATCTGGGACAGGGTCCCACGAGCAGTACTTC,TRBJ2-7,TRBV28,-,TRBD1
CASSGREPYEQYF,TGTGCCAGCAGTGGAAGGGAGCCCTACGAGCAGTACTTC,TRBJ2-7,TRBV6-1,-,-
CASSLRSTGGNQPQHF,TGTGCCAGCAGCTTAAGAAGCACGGGGGGCAATCAGCCCCAGCATTTT,TRBJ1-5,TRBV7-8,-,-
CASSEGQRPLPTDTQYF,TGTGCCAGCAGCGAGGGACAGAGACCTTTACCCACAGATACGCAGTATTTT,TRBJ2-3,TRBV9,-,TRBD1
CASQGLLYEQYF,TGTGCCAGCCAGGGACTTCTCTACGAGCAGTACTTC,TRBJ2-7,TRBV28,-,-
CASSLGRLAGALVNEQFF,TGTGCCAGCAGCTTAGGCCGACTAGCGGGAGCGTTGGTGAATGAGCAGTTCTTC,TRBJ2-1,TRBV7-2,few,TRBD2
CASIRTGGHNEQFF,TGTGCCAGCATCCGGACAGGGGGTCACAATGAGCAGTTCTTC,TRBJ2-1,TRBV11-2,-,TRBD1
CASSLGGQGRSQPQHF,TGTGCCAGCAGCCTAGGTGGACAGGGCCGGAGTCAGCCCCAGCATTTT,TRBJ1-5,TRBV28,-,TRBD1
CASSLGDTRIMNTEAFF,TGTGCCAGCAGCTTAGGGGACACACGGATTATGAACACTGAAGCTTTCTTT,TRBJ1-1,TRBV7-9,-,-
CASYGPNEKLFF,TGTGCCAGCTATGGCCCTAATGAAAAACTGTTTTTT,TRBJ1-4,TRBV28,-,-
CASSLLRNSGDTYNEQFF,TGCGCCAGCAGCCTCCTAAGAAACTCGGGAGACACCTACAATGAGCAGTTCTTC,TRBJ2-1,TRBV4-1,-,-
CASSFTSNWKTQYF,TGTGCCAGCAGTTTTACTAGTAACTGGAAGACCCAGTACTTC,TRBJ2-5,TRBV27,-,-
CASRATPSNQPQHF,TGTGCCAGCAGGGCCACACCCAGCAATCAGCCCCAGCATTTT,TRBJ1-5,TRBV11-3,-,-
CASSLVAGEQYF,TGTGCCAGCAGCTTGGTGGCAGGAGAGCAGTACTTC,TRBJ2-7,TRBV5-8,-,-
CASSLGTSGSGQETQYF,TGTGCCAGCAGCTTAGGGACTAGCGGGAGTGGGCAAGAGACCCAGTACTTC,TRBJ2-5,TRBV13,-,TRBD2
CASSPRTSAGDEQFF,TGTGCCAGCAGCCCCCGGACGTCCGCGGGGGATGAGCAGTTCTTC,TRBJ2-1,TRBV7-2,-,TRBD2
CASSTTGSGYTF,TGTGCCAGCTCAACGACAGGGTCAGGCTACACCTTC,TRBJ1-2,TRBV18,-,TRBD1
CASSAGQGAIQPQHF,TGTGCCAGCAGCGCGGGACAGGGGGCGATCCAGCCCCAGCATTTT,TRBJ1-5,TRBV7-2,-,TRBD1
CAWARRVRETQYF,TGTGCCTGGGCCCGCAGGGTTCGTGAGACCCAGTACTTC,TRBJ2-5,TRBV30,few,-
CASSLARGQGAIQETQYF,TGTGCCAGTAGCCTTGCCCGAGGACAGGGGGCGATCCAAGAGACCCAGTACTTC,TRBJ2-5,TRBV19,-,TRBD1
CAWSAASGRGDTQYF,TGTGCCTGGAGTGCAGCTAGCGGGAGAGGAGATACGCAGTATTTT,TRBJ2-3,TRBV30,-,TRBD2
CASSPDRGDEKLFF,TGTGCCAGCAGCCCGGACAGGGGGGATGAAAAACTGTTTTTT,TRBJ1-4,TRBV7-2,-,TRBD1
CASSLPSVAKNIQYF,TGCGCCAGCAGCTTGCCCAGTGTAGCCAAAAACATTCAGTACTTC,TRBJ2-4,TRBV5-1,few,-
CASSLGGQAGNEKLFF,TGTGCCAGCAGCTTGGGTGGCCAGGCGGGTAATGAAAAACTGTTTTTT,TRBJ1-4,TRBV5-6,once,-
CAISDVREAGGYTF,TGTGCCATCAGTGATGTAAGGGAGGCTGGTGGCTACACCTTC,TRBJ1-2,TRBV10-3,once,-
CSAAREVGYF,TGCAGTGCCGCTCGGGAGGTAGGGTATTTT,TRBJ2-3,TRBV20-1,-,TRBD2
CAGSYLAGVNEQFF,TGTGCCGGCAGTTACCTAGCGGGAGTCAATGAGCAGTTCTTC,TRBJ2-1,TRBV6-5,-,TRBD2
CATSSYRNTEAFF,TGTGCCACCAGCAGCTACCGGAACACTGAAGCTTTCTTT,TRBJ1-1,TRBV15,once,-
CASSIHHRQGAEGYTF,TGTGCCAGCAGCATACACCACCGACAGGGGGCTGAGGGCTACACCTTC,TRBJ1-2,TRBV4-2,-,TRBD1
CASSSQSGLAGGNTGELFF,TGTGCCAGCAGCTCGCAAAGCGGACTAGCGGGAGGGAACACCGGGGAGCTGTTTTTT,TRBJ2-2,TRBV5-4,-,TRBD2
CASSSLQGGYGYTF,TGTGCCAGCAGTTCACTCCAGGGTGGCTATGGCTACACCTTC,TRBJ1-2,TRBV27,-,-
CASSQQLAGGEFF,TGCGCCAGCAGCCAACAACTAGCGGGAGGGGAGTTCTTC,TRBJ2-1,TRBV4-1,-,TRBD2